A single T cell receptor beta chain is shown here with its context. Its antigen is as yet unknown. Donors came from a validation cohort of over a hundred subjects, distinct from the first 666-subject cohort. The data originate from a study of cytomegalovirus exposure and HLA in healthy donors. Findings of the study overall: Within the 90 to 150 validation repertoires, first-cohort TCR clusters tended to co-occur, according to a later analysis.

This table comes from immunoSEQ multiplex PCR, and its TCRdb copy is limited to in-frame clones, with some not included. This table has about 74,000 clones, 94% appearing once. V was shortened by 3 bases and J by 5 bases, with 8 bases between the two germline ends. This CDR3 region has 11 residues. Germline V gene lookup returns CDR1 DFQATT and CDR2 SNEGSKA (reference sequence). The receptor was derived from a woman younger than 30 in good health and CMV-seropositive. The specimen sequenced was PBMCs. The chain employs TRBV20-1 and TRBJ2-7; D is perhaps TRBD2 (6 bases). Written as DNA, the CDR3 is TGCAGTGCTAGCGCGGGGCACGAGCAGTACTTC. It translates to CSASAGHEQYF.